What follows describes a single TCR beta chain. The antigen is not known. The data are from a study of early T cells in non-severe SARS-CoV-2 infection. Study-wide context: The authors sequenced bulk RNA from unsorted whole blood, leaving chains unpaired. Study-level findings and limits: VDJdb matching favored anti-spike CD8 responses, missing private and CD4 specificities.

The library protocol tagged individual cDNA molecules with unique molecular identifiers. MiXCR, run by TCRdb on the 5' RACE reads, gives a single entry per CDR3 protein. The data show 25,000 to 30,000 distinct CDR3 sequences, over 5% seen once. The length of the CDR3 is 16 residues. Germline lookup yields CDR1 KGHDR and CDR2 SFDVKD. J gave up 3 bases and V 4 bases, and 7 bases lay outside the gene matches. This TCR derives from an adult who was a healthcare worker with PCR-confirmed SARS-CoV-2 infection or an uninfected control (not recorded which). Sequenced material: whole blood. The chain recombines TRBV24-1 with TRBJ2-2; 7 bases are shared with TRBD1. CDR3 region: CATSERTGPYTGELFF. CDR3 nucleotide sequence: TGTGCCACCAGTGAGCGGACAGGTCCTTACACCGGGGAGCTGTTTTTT.